Each of the 27 T cell receptor beta chains below was sequenced from the same sample in a study of T cell responses to AZD1222 COVID-19 vaccine. Data came from immunoSEQ multiplex PCR; TCRdb stores just in-frame clones and leaves some out. The sample holds around 130,000 clones; 85% to 95% are singletons and the top ten take about 5%. The specimen was peripheral blood, collected on day 0 of AZD1222 vaccination. All receptors derive from an adult in good health.

The V and J genes are TRBV29-1 and TRBJ2-2; D not certain. Between the trimmed V and J ends, which lost 7 bases and 2 bases, there was a span of 11 bases. CDR3 length: 13 amino acids. Germline loops: CDR1 SQVTM, CDR2 ANQGSEA. The CDR3 sequence is CSGLTENTGELFF. In DNA form, the CDR3 reads TGCAGCGGACTGACGGAAAACACCGGGGAGCTGTTTTTT.

This chain uses TRBV10-2 with TRBJ1-5, with D uncertain. V lost 0 bases and J lost 6, with 3 bases in between. The CDR3 runs to 12 residues. Germline V gene sequence: CDR1 WSHSY, CDR2 SAAADI. CDR3 bases: TGCGCCAGCAGTGAGTCGTTTCAGCCCCAGCATTTT. Its translation is CASSESFQPQHF.

The chain combines TRBV28 with TRBJ1-5; D not resolved. This CDR3 is built from 14 residues. Trimming shortened V by 2 bases and J by 4 bases, and 9 bases separated the two germline ends. The germline V gene has CDR1 MDHEN and CDR2 SYDVKM. CDR3 region: CASSLIGPNQPQHF. In DNA, the CDR3 is TGTGCCAGCAGTTTAATCGGACCTAATCAGCCCCAGCATTTT.

In DNA, the CDR3 is TGTGCCAGCAAAGAGGGAGCATCCATTTCCTACGAGCAGTACTTC. Translation gives CASKEGASISYEQYF. This chain joins TRBV28 and TRBJ2-7; a possible D gene is TRBD2 (5 bases). Trimming removed 7 bases from V and 1 base from J, with 17 bases in between. The CDR3 runs 15 residues. Per germline, CDR1 MDHEN and CDR2 SYDVKM.

V usage is TRBV2 and J usage is TRBJ1-4; 7 nucleotides align to TRBD1. This CDR3 has 15 residues. Germline CDR1 and CDR2: SNHLY and FYNNEI. Unmatched junction bases numbered 8, after V lost 6 bases and J lost 4 bases. CDR3 nucleotides: TGTGCCAGCAGGAGGCCCGGGACAGTTAATGAAAAACTGTTTTTT. It encodes CASRRPGTVNEKLFF. Full variable domain (outside the CDR3, taken from reference TRBV2 and TRBJ1-4): EPEVTQTPSHQVTQMGQEVILRCVPISNHLYFYWYRQILGQKVEFLVSFYNNEISEKSEIFDDQFSVERPDGSNFTLKIRSTKLEDSAMYFCASRRPGTVNEKLFFGSGTQLSVL.

This clone was seen more than once but under ten times. The chain has TRBV2 and TRBJ1-1, with a possible D match to TRBD1 (6 bases). CDR1 and CDR2 from the germline V gene are SNHLY and FYNNEI. The CDR3 length is 13 residues. The V gene lost 4 bases and the J gene lost 1 base, with 7 bases spanning the gap. The CDR3 region is CASSVGQNTEAFF. The CDR3 DNA follows: TGTGCCAGCAGTGTGGGACAGAACACTGAAGCTTTCTTT.

This sequence joins TRBV5-1 and TRBJ1-1; D uncertain. Germline V lookup: CDR1 SGHRS, CDR2 YFSETQ. The CDR3 spans 13 residues. Trimming pared 4 bases from V and 0 bases from J, leaving 7 bases between. The CDR3 DNA follows: TGCGCCAGCAGCCGGGATCTGAACACTGAAGCTTTCTTT. Translation gives CASSRDLNTEAFF.

This chain uses TRBV2 with TRBJ2-4, with TRBD2 as a possible D gene (6 bases). Germline V gene sequence: CDR1 SNHLY, CDR2 FYNNEI. The CDR3 extends over 18 amino acids. V lost 1 base to trimming and J lost 8 bases, with 24 bases between them. The chain's CDR3 is CASSEGRMTQTRAYIQYF. CDR3 coding DNA: TGTGCCAGCAGTGAAGGGCGTATGACGCAGACTAGGGCTTACATTCAGTACTTC.

This clone has a single count. The V call is TRBV30, the J call TRBJ2-2; D not certain. Germline V gives CDR1 GTSNPN, CDR2 SVGIG (reference sequence). The V and J ends lost 3 bases and 4 bases respectively, with 3 bases between them. The CDR3 runs 11 residues. The chain's CDR3 is CAWRFTGELFF. In DNA form, the CDR3 reads TGTGCCTGGAGGTTCACCGGGGAGCTGTTTTTT.

V usage is TRBV4-3 and J usage is TRBJ2-7; 9 positions match TRBD1. Germline CDR1 is LGHNA and CDR2 is YSLEER. Losses at the gene ends were 4 bases for V and 2 bases for J; bases not matched to a gene: 6. The CDR3 is 15 residues long. CDR3 sequence reads: CASSLTRDRAYEQYF. CDR3 in DNA: TGCGCCAGCAGCCTTACCCGGGACAGGGCCTACGAGCAGTACTTC.

This chain uses TRBV25-1 with TRBJ2-5; TRBD2 matches at 8 bases. The CDR3 runs 18 residues. The V segment lost 1 base and the J segment 4 bases; nucleotides outside the gene matches: 14. The germline CDR1 and CDR2 sequences are MGHDK and SYGVNS. The CDR3 here is CASSEFRSSRGGTETQYF. As DNA, the CDR3 is TGTGCCAGCAGTGAATTTCGAAGTTCTCGGGGGGGCACAGAGACCCAGTACTTC.

CDR3 in DNA: TGCACCAGCAGCCAAGTAGATGTCCCAAGCCACTACAATGAGCAGTTCTTC. This sequence encodes CTSSQVDVPSHYNEQFF. The chain recombines TRBV1 with TRBJ2-1; the table's D call of TRBD2 was not tested on the DNA. TRBV1 counts as a pseudogene. The CDR3 contains 17 residues.

V is TRBV3-1 (or the pseudogene TRBV3-2) and J is TRBJ1-4; D is uncertain. Trimming pared 4 bases from V and 6 bases from J, leaving 12 bases between. This CDR3 spans 14 amino acids. CDR1 LGHDT and CDR2 YNNKEL come from the germline V gene (reference sequence). In nucleotides, the CDR3 is TGTGCCAGCAGCCGCGGGAGGCCCTATGAAAAACTGTTTTTT. Encoded protein: CASSRGRPYEKLFF.

The chain couples TRBV5-1 to TRBJ1-1; 10 bases match TRBD1. The CDR3 is 16 residues long. With V trimmed by 1 base and J by 6 bases, 9 bases remained unmatched. Germline lookup yields CDR1 SGHRS and CDR2 YFSETQ. The CDR3 spells CASSLLTGGASSEAFF. The CDR3 DNA follows: TGCGCCAGCAGCTTGTTGACAGGGGGCGCCTCATCTGAAGCTTTCTTT.

This sequence joins TRBV4-3 and TRBJ2-3; no firm D call. CDR3 length: 12 amino acids. CDR1 and CDR2 (germline): LGHNA, YSLEER. V was trimmed by 0 bases and J by 3 bases, leaving 1 base between them. The CDR3 sequence: CASSQETDTQYF. In DNA form, the CDR3 reads TGCGCCAGCAGCCAAGAGACAGATACGCAGTATTTT.

This clone showed up many times. V usage is TRBV25-1 and J usage is TRBJ2-7; D gene unclear. Trimming took off 2 bases at V and 2 bases at J, with 10 bases between the two ends. CDR3 size: 14 residues. Germline loops: CDR1 MGHDK, CDR2 SYGVNS. DNA of the CDR3: TGTGCCAGCAGTGAACTAGACGGCGCCTACGAGCAGTACTTC. Translating gives CASSELDGAYEQYF.

The chain carries TRBV7-2 and TRBJ2-3; D assignment may be TRBD1 or TRBD2 (5 bases each). V lost 6 bases to trimming and J lost 3 bases, with 10 bases between them. The germline V gene has CDR1 SGHTA and CDR2 FQGNSA. This CDR3 has 13 residues. CDR3 coding DNA: TGTGCCAGCAGACTAGGGACGACAGATACGCAGTATTTT. Translation: CASRLGTTDTQYF.

The chain joins TRBV20-1 to TRBJ1-1, with D unresolved. The CDR3 runs 11 residues. Germline V lookup: CDR1 DFQATT, CDR2 SNEGSKA (reference sequence). Trimming cost V 6 bases and J 6 bases, with 11 bases left between them. The CDR3 here is CSAVEGAEAFF. The CDR3, as DNA: TGCAGTGCCGTCGAGGGCGCTGAAGCTTTCTTT.

The rearrangement uses TRBV5-1 and TRBJ1-2; D gene ambiguous. The CDR3 loop spans 15 amino acids. In germline, CDR1 is SGHRS, CDR2 YFSETQ. Trimming took off 2 bases at V and 8 bases at J, with 19 bases between the two ends. CDR3 DNA sequence: TGCGCCAGCAGCTTAGAGCAGAGCATGCGCCGCGGCTACACCTTC. It is translated as CASSLEQSMRRGYTF. Full variable domain (remainder filled in from reference TRBV5-1 and TRBJ1-2): KAGVTQTPRYLIKTRGQQVTLSCSPISGHRSVSWYQQTPGQGLQFLFEYFSETQRNKGNFPGRFSGRQFSNSRSEMNVSTLELGDSALYLCASSLEQSMRRGYTFGSGTRLTVV.

This clone was observed once. The genes are TRBV28 and TRBJ2-5; possible D gene TRBD1, 7 bases. Deletions cut 5 bases from V and 5 bases from J, with 21 bases between. CDR1 is MDHEN and CDR2 is SYDVKM in the germline V gene. The CDR3 is 16 residues long. The CDR3 bases are TGTGCCAGCAGTATTTCTCAGGGGGGCCAGAGGGAGACCCAGTACTTC. It is translated as CASSISQGGQRETQYF.

Comments on this clone: The same CDR3 can be traced to other DNA sequences in this sample. The rearrangement links TRBV2 to TRBJ2-7; a weak D match, TRBD1 (6 bases). Trimming shortened V by 2 bases and J by 0 bases, and 8 bases separated the two germline ends. The CDR3 consists of 14 residues. Germline V lookup: CDR1 SNHLY, CDR2 FYNNEI. CDR3: CASSEQGPSYEQYF. The CDR3 nucleotides are TGTGCCAGCAGTGAACAGGGGCCCTCCTACGAGCAGTACTTC.

The chain links TRBV7-9 to TRBJ1-3; no clear D gene. V was shortened by 2 bases and J by 1 base, with 6 bases between the two germline ends. Germline CDR1 SEHNR, CDR2 FQNEAQ (reference sequence). The CDR3 is made up of 14 amino acids. This CDR3 reads CASSLYGSGNTIYF. CDR3 nucleotide sequence: TGTGCCAGCAGCTTATACGGATCTGGAAACACCATATATTTT.

The chain links TRBV14 to TRBJ2-3; no reliable D call. Germline V gene lookup returns CDR1 SGHDN and CDR2 FVKESK. This CDR3 has 14 amino acids. Trimming took 3 bases from V and 6 from J, leaving 13 bases between them. CDR3 nucleotide sequence: TGTGCCAGCAGCCACGGAACCAGCCCGGATACGCAGTATTTT. It translates to CASSHGTSPDTQYF.

The gene calls are TRBV11-2 and TRBJ2-1; 10 nucleotides agree with TRBD2. With V trimmed by 5 bases and J by 0 bases, 10 bases remained unmatched. This CDR3 comprises 18 residues. The germline CDR1 and CDR2 sequences are SGHAT and FQNNGV. CDR3 in amino acids: CASSLSGRRAPSYNEQFF. The CDR3 DNA reads TGTGCCAGCAGCCTTAGCGGGAGGAGGGCCCCCTCCTACAATGAGCAGTTCTTC.

The chain combines TRBV19 with TRBJ1-5; 7 bases fit TRBD1. The CDR3 is 16 residues long. V shed 7 bases, J shed 10 bases, and the junction held 19 bases outside the gene matches. CDR1 and CDR2 (germline): LNHDA, SQIVND (reference sequence). CDR3 DNA sequence: TGTGCCAGTACCCCCTCAGAGGGACAGCCCCCCAGACCCCAGCATTTT. Its translation is CASTPSEGQPPRPQHF.

This chain uses TRBV9 with TRBJ1-1; D gene unclear. CDR3 length: 12 amino acids. CDR1 is SGDLS, CDR2 YYNGEE, per germline. The V end was cut by 0 bases, the J end by 4 bases, with 4 bases between. As DNA, the CDR3 is TGTGCCAGCAGCGTAGATGGCACTGAAGCTTTCTTT. It yields the protein CASSVDGTEAFF. The variable domain in full, completed from reference TRBV9 and TRBJ1-1, reads DSGVTQTPKHLITATGQRVTLRCSPRSGDLSVYWYQQSLDQGLQFLIQYYNGEERAKGNILERFSAQQFPDLHSELNLSSLELGDSALYFCASSVDGTEAFFGQGTRLTVV.

In nucleotides, the CDR3 is TGTGCCAGCACGCGAGTGAGCAATTCCTACAATGAGCAGTTCTTC. Translation: CASTRVSNSYNEQFF. This chain uses TRBV6-5 with TRBJ2-1; no definite D call. The CDR3 length is 15 residues. Germline CDR1 is MNHEY and CDR2 is SVGAGI. V was shortened by 7 bases and J by 1 base, with 14 bases between the two germline ends.